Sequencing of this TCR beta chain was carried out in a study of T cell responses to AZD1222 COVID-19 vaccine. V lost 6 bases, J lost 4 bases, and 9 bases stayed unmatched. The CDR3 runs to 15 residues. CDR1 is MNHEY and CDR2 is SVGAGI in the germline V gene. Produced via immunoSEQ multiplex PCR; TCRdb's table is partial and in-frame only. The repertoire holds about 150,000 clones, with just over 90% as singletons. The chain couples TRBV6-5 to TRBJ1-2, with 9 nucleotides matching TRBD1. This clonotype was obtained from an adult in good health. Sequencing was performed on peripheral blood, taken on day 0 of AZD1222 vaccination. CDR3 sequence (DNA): TGTGCCAGCAGGCGCCAACAGGGGGCGGGCTATGGCTACACCTTC. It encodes CASRRQQGAGYGYTF.